Each of the 25 T cell receptor beta chains below was sequenced from the same sample in a study of technical replicates of blood from a few donors. This table comes from immunoSEQ multiplex PCR, and its TCRdb copy is limited to in-frame clones, with some not included. The data show under 90,000 clones, approximately 97% seen once. The sequenced sample was T cells isolated from PBMCs. The receptors originated from a human donor in good health.

The chain has TRBV14 and TRBJ1-2; the match to TRBD1 covers 12 bases. The CDR3 extends over 16 amino acids. CDR1 is SGHDN, CDR2 FVKESK, per germline. With 1 base clipped from V and 4 bases from J, the junction kept 4 bases outside the gene matches. CDR3 sequence: CASSQVRGQGAYGYTF. CDR3 nucleotides: TGTGCCAGCAGCCAAGTGCGGGGACAGGGGGCCTATGGCTACACCTTC. The whole variable domain, remainder taken from reference TRBV14 and TRBJ1-2, is EAGVTQFPSHSVIEKGQTVTLRCDPISGHDNLYWYRRVMGKEIKFLLHFVKESKQDESGMPNNRFLAERTGGTYSTLKVQPAELEDSGVYFCASSQVRGQGAYGYTFGSGTRLTVV.

This chain joins TRBV6-5 and TRBJ1-2, with a possible D match to TRBD1 (5 bases). This CDR3 comprises 11 residues. From germline, CDR1 is MNHEY and CDR2 SVGAGI. V was cut by 9 bases and J by 8 bases, with 13 bases left in between. The CDR3 here is CASRGEGGYTF. CDR3 bases: TGTGCCAGTCGGGGGGAGGGGGGCTACACCTTC.

This sequence joins TRBV15 and TRBJ2-4, with no clear D. The germline V and J ends were trimmed by 6 bases and 8 bases, with 8 bases remaining between them. This CDR3 has 11 residues. Germline V gene lookup returns CDR1 LNHNV and CDR2 YYDKDF (reference sequence). CDR3 amino acids: CATSGIDIQYF. In DNA, the CDR3 is TGTGCCACCAGTGGTATAGACATTCAGTACTTC. The complete variable domain, with remaining parts taken from reference TRBV15 and TRBJ2-4, reads DAMVIQNPRYQVTQFGKPVTLSCSQTLNHNVMYWYQQKSSQAPKLLFHYYDKDFNNEADTPDNFQSRRPNTSFCFLDIRSPGLGDTAMYLCATSGIDIQYFGAGTRLSVL.

This chain uses TRBV7-8 with TRBJ2-7; 10 positions match TRBD1. Germline V gene sequence: CDR1 SGHVS, CDR2 FQNEAQ. Unmatched junction bases numbered 8, after V lost 5 bases and J lost 4 bases. The CDR3 loop spans 15 amino acids. The DNA of the CDR3 is TGTGCCAGCAGCGGAGAGGACAGGGGGGAATACGAGCAGTACTTC. Translated: CASSGEDRGEYEQYF.

The chain has TRBV5-5 and TRBJ2-7, with unresolved D. This CDR3 spans 14 amino acids. Trimming stripped 0 bases from V and 5 bases from J, with 12 bases between. Germline V gene data show CDR1 as SGHKS and CDR2 as YYEKEE (reference sequence). In nucleotides, the CDR3 is TGTGCCAGCAGCTTGGAAACGGAAAGCGACGAGCAGTACTTC. It translates to CASSLETESDEQYF. Complete variable domain (other parts from reference TRBV5-5 and TRBJ2-7): DAGVTQSPTHLIKTRGQQVTLRCSPISGHKSVSWYQQVLGQGPQFIFQYYEKEERGRGNFPDRFSARQFPNYSSELNVNALLLGDSALYLCASSLETESDEQYFGPGTRLTVT.

This chain links TRBV27 with TRBJ2-7, with D hard to call. V lost 1 base, J lost 6 bases, and 13 bases lay in between. Germline V gives CDR1 MNHEY, CDR2 SMNVEV (reference sequence). The length of the CDR3 is 14 residues. CDR3 sequence (DNA): TGTGCCAGCAGTTTATGGCAGTCCCCGGGCGAGCAGTACTTC. Translated, it gives CASSLWQSPGEQYF.

The chain uses TRBV27 and TRBJ1-2; D ambiguous. The V and J ends lost 6 bases and 6 bases respectively, with 17 bases between them. This CDR3 is 14 amino acids long. Germline CDR1 is MNHEY and CDR2 is SMNVEV (reference sequence). In DNA form, the CDR3 reads TGTGCCAGCAGGTCCTGGGCGGGGTTCGATGGCTACACCTTC. Amino acid sequence: CASRSWAGFDGYTF.

The chain is built from TRBV18 and TRBJ2-7; D not resolved. Trimming removed 3 bases at V and 0 bases at J, with 3 bases between. Looked up from germline, CDR1 is KGHSH and CDR2 is LQKENI. This CDR3 spans 12 amino acids. In nucleotides, the CDR3 is TGTGCCAGCTCACCCCACTCCTACGAGCAGTACTTC. This sequence encodes CASSPHSYEQYF. The full variable domain, its missing parts supplied by reference TRBV18 and TRBJ2-7, is NAGVMQNPRHLVRRRGQEARLRCSPMKGHSHVYWYRQLPEEGLKFMVYLQKENIIDESGMPKERFSAEFPKEGPSILRIQQVVRGDSAAYFCASSPHSYEQYFGPGTRLTVT.

The chain carries TRBV4-2 and TRBJ2-2, with 9 bases that match TRBD1. Germline V lookup: CDR1 LGHNA, CDR2 YNFKEQ. This CDR3 has 16 amino acids. The trim removed 0 bases at V and 6 bases at J, leaving 5 bases unmatched. As DNA, the CDR3 is TGTGCCAGCAGCCAAGACGCACAGGGGGCTTCCGGGGAGCTGTTTTTT. As protein: CASSQDAQGASGELFF.

The DNA for the CDR3 is TGTGCCAGCAGTTTCGACAGGGACAATGAGCAGTTCTTC. It translates to CASSFDRDNEQFF. V and J are TRBV7-8 and TRBJ2-1; 7 bases match TRBD1. Germline CDR1 reads SGHVS; CDR2 reads FQNEAQ. The CDR3 spans 13 residues. V dropped 6 bases and J dropped 5; count of bases not matched to a gene: 4.

The CDR3 spells CASSRRTGGDTGELFF. The CDR3, as DNA: TGCGCCAGCAGCCGAAGGACAGGGGGAGACACCGGGGAGCTGTTTTTT. The chain recombines TRBV4-1 with TRBJ2-2; 10 bases agree with TRBD1. V was pared by 4 bases and J by 3 bases, with 5 bases of the junction left unmatched. The CDR3 contains 16 residues. The germline CDR1 and CDR2 sequences are MGHRA and YSYEKL.

The V gene is TRBV6-4, the J gene TRBJ1-1; D may be TRBD1 (6 bases). CDR3 length: 13 residues. CDR1 and CDR2 from the germline V gene are MRHNA and SNTAGT. V was trimmed by 4 bases and J by 9 bases, leaving 15 bases between them. This CDR3 reads CASSADTGLQAFF. The CDR3 DNA follows: TGTGCCAGCAGTGCGGACACAGGGCTTCAAGCTTTCTTT.

J is TRBJ1-2 and V is TRBV6-6, with 8 positions matching TRBD1. V gave up 0 bases and J gave up 2 bases; unmatched junction bases: 5. CDR1 MNHNY and CDR2 SVGAGI come from the germline V gene (reference sequence). The CDR3 is 16 amino acids. CDR3: CASSYSSWDRNYGYTF. CDR3 sequence (DNA): TGTGCCAGCAGTTACTCTAGCTGGGACAGGAACTATGGCTACACCTTC.

This rearrangement joins TRBV13 to TRBJ2-7; TRBD1 is a possible D gene (6 bases). Germline V gene lookup returns CDR1 PRHDT and CDR2 FYEKMQ (reference sequence). V was cut by 4 bases and J by 3 bases, with 10 bases left in between. The CDR3 runs to 13 residues. CDR3 in DNA: TGTGCCAGCAGCTGGGGGCTGAACTACGAGCAGTACTTC. Its translation: CASSWGLNYEQYF.

J is TRBJ2-3 and V is TRBV4-1; TRBD2 aligns across 8 bases. Germline CDR1 MGHRA, CDR2 YSYEKL. This CDR3 is built from 16 residues. The J segment lost 0 bases and the V segment lost 3 bases, leaving 5 bases of the junction unmatched. Written as DNA, the CDR3 is TGCGCCAGCAGCCATCAAGCGGGGGTTAGCACAGATACGCAGTATTTT. It is translated as CASSHQAGVSTDTQYF.

The chain uses TRBV6-6 and TRBJ2-7; no reliable D call. In germline, CDR1 is MNHNY, CDR2 SVGAGI (reference sequence). V lost 6 bases to trimming and J lost 2 bases, with 5 bases between them. The CDR3 extends over 11 amino acids. The CDR3 loop reads CASSPAYEQYF. CDR3 in DNA: TGTGCCAGCAGCCCGGCCTACGAGCAGTACTTC.

This chain connects TRBV7-9 to TRBJ2-7; D is unresolved. V lost 5 bases to trimming and J lost 3 bases, with 17 bases between them. There are 15 residues in the CDR3. The germline V gene encodes CDR1 SEHNR and CDR2 FQNEAQ (reference sequence). For the CDR3, the DNA is TGTGCCAGCAGCGAACAAAACCGGGTCGACTACGAGCAGTACTTC. It encodes CASSEQNRVDYEQYF.

This chain's CDR3 is CASSLESVWDRINTGELFF. The CDR3 DNA reads as TGCGCCAGCAGCTTGGAAAGTGTGTGGGACAGGATTAACACCGGGGAGCTGTTTTTT. The chain employs TRBV5-1 and TRBJ2-2, with 8 nucleotides matching TRBD1. V shed 0 bases, J shed 2 bases, and the junction held 12 bases outside the gene matches. Germline values: CDR1 SGHRS, CDR2 YFSETQ. CDR3 size: 19 residues.

The CDR3: CASSQPRLAVWNEQFF. As DNA, the CDR3 is TGCGCCAGCAGCCAACCCAGACTAGCGGTATGGAATGAGCAGTTCTTC. The chain recombines TRBV4-1 with TRBJ2-1; 9 bases match TRBD2. V lost 2 bases and J lost 7; bases outside the gene matches: 9. This CDR3 spans 16 amino acids. Germline V CDR1 and CDR2: MGHRA, YSYEKL.

The genes are TRBV6-5 and TRBJ2-5; 8 bases map to TRBD1. There are 13 residues in the CDR3. Germline CDR1 and CDR2: MNHEY and SVGAGI. V gave up 6 bases and J gave up 4 bases; unmatched junction bases: 4. The CDR3 spells CASRPRGRETQYF. The DNA of the CDR3 is TGTGCCAGCAGGCCCAGGGGGCGAGAGACCCAGTACTTC.

This chain joins TRBV5-4 and TRBJ2-7; 9 nucleotides match TRBD2. CDR1 and CDR2 from the germline V gene are SGHNT and YYREEE (reference sequence). With 5 bases clipped from V and 3 bases from J, the junction kept 12 bases outside the gene matches. The CDR3 spans 16 residues. The CDR3 protein is CASSFAGGPLVYEQYF. The CDR3 nucleotides are TGTGCCAGCAGTTTTGCGGGAGGGCCCCTGGTCTACGAGCAGTACTTC.

V gene TRBV30 combines with J gene TRBJ1-2, with TRBD1 matching 8 bases. Germline V gene data show CDR1 as GTSNPN and CDR2 as SVGIG (reference sequence). CDR3 length equals 15 residues. With 3 bases clipped from V and 6 bases from J, the junction kept 12 bases outside the gene matches. The chain's CDR3 is CAWRWTGRMDHGYTF. For the CDR3, the DNA is TGTGCCTGGAGGTGGACAGGGCGGATGGACCATGGCTACACCTTC.

The genes are TRBV2 and TRBJ1-1; D not certain. CDR3 length equals 13 residues. The germline V gene encodes CDR1 SNHLY and CDR2 FYNNEI. The V end was cut by 6 bases, the J end by 1 base, with 9 bases between. In DNA, the CDR3 is TGTGCCAGCAGGCTGGGAGGGAACACTGAAGCTTTCTTT. This gives the protein CASRLGGNTEAFF.

The chain has TRBV4-1 and TRBJ2-7; 7 bases fit TRBD2. The CDR3 has 15 amino acids. Germline loops: CDR1 MGHRA, CDR2 YSYEKL. Trimming at V came to 0 bases and at J to 4 bases, leaving 6 bases not matched to a gene. The CDR3 here is CASSQERREGYEQYF. CDR3 DNA: TGCGCCAGCAGCCAAGAGAGAAGGGAGGGGTACGAGCAGTACTTC.

The chain combines TRBV27 with TRBJ1-2, with D maybe TRBD1 (6 bases). This CDR3 region has 13 residues. CDR1 is MNHEY and CDR2 is SMNVEV in the germline V gene (reference sequence). Trimming left V 0 bases short and J 14 bases short, with 16 bases between. In DNA form, the CDR3 reads TGTGCCAGCAGTTTATCGACAGGAGCCCTCTTTACCTTC. Its translation is CASSLSTGALFTF.